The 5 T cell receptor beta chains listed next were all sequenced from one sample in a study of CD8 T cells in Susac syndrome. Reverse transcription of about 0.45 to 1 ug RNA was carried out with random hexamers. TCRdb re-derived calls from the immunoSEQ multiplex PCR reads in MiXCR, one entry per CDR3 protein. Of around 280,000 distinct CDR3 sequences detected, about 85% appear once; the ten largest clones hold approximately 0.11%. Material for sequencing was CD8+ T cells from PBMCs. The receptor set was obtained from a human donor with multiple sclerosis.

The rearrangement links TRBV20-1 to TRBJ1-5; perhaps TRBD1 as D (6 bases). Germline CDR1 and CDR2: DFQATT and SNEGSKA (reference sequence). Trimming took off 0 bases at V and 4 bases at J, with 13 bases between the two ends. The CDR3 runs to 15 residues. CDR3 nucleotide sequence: TGCAGTGCTAGAGAAACAGGGAAGGAAAATCAGCCCCAGCATTTT. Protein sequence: CSARETGKENQPQHF.

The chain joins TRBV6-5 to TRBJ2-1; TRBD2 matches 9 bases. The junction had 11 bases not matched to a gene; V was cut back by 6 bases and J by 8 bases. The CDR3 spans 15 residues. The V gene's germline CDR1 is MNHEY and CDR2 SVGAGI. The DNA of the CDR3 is TGTGCCAGCAGCCCGTTTAGCGGGAGTGGTTATGAGCAGTTCTTC. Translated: CASSPFSGSGYEQFF.

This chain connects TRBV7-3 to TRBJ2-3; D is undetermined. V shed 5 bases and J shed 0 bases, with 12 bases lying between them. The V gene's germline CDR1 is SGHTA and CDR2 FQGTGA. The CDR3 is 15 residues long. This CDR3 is CASSKQPSSTDTQYF. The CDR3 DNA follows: TGTGCCAGCAGCAAACAGCCTTCTAGCACAGATACGCAGTATTTT.

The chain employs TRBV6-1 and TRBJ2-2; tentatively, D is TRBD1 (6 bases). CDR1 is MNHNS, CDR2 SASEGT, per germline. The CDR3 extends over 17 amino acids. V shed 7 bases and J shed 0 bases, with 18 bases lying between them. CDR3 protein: CASINHRDNPNTGELFF. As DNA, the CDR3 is TGTGCCAGCATCAACCACCGGGACAACCCGAACACCGGGGAGCTGTTTTTT.

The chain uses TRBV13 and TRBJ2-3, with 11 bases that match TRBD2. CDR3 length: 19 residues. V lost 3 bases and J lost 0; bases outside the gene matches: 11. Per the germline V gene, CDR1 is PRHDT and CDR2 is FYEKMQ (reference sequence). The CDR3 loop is CASSFKGLAVFFSTDTQYF. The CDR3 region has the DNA TGTGCCAGCAGCTTTAAGGGACTAGCGGTATTTTTTAGCACAGATACGCAGTATTTT.